This TCR beta chain was documented in a study of blood T cell repertoires in COVID-19. Whole-study context: Both acute and convalescent COVID-19 samples were obtained from the United States, Italy and Spain.

The data were produced by immunoSEQ multiplex PCR, yet TCRdb's version contains in-frame clones alone and is incomplete. The sample includes around 150,000 clones, roughly four fifths of them seen just once. Germline CDR1 reads MNHEY; CDR2 reads SVGAGI. Trimming cost V 2 bases and J 8 bases, with 9 bases left between them. The CDR3 is made up of 13 amino acids. Material: peripheral blood. The source of this sequence is a human donor in a cohort sampled during active COVID-19. The V and J genes are TRBV6-5 and TRBJ2-2; perhaps TRBD2 as D (5 bases). This CDR3 reads CASSYASGGELFF. CDR3 DNA: TGTGCCAGCAGTTACGCATCGGGAGGGGAGCTGTTTTTT.